This T cell receptor (beta chain) was identified in a study of T cell changes during pregnancy in multiple sclerosis. V was shortened by 9 bases and J by 4 bases, with 9 bases between the two germline ends. The germline V gene encodes CDR1 SNHLY and CDR2 FYNNEI. The CDR3 runs to 11 residues. Method: immunoSEQ multiplex PCR; TCRdb's copy keeps in-frame clones and lacks some. The table lists tens of thousands of clones, about nine tenths of them singletons. The receptor was derived from a female donor with multiple sclerosis, enrolled in a pregnancy study. The sample consisted of peripheral blood, taken in the third trimester of pregnancy. The chain combines TRBV2 with TRBJ2-5; D ambiguous. CDR3: CASHTVETQYF. The CDR3, as DNA: TGTGCCAGTCATACGGTAGAGACCCAGTACTTC.